The next 24 T cell receptor beta chains were all read from a single sample in a study of blood T cell repertoires in COVID-19. The method was immunoSEQ multiplex PCR; TCRdb's version includes in-frame clones alone and lacks a portion of them. The sample holds 150,000 to 200,000 clones, around 83% seen once. Sequenced input: peripheral blood. Receptor source: a human donor in a cohort sampled during active COVID-19.

The chain couples TRBV3-1 (or the pseudogene TRBV3-2) to TRBJ2-5, with TRBD2 matching 13 bases. This CDR3 is built from 18 residues. Germline CDR1 reads LGHDT; CDR2 reads YNNKEL (reference sequence). Trimming removed 1 base from V and 6 bases from J; junction bases left unmatched: 11. The CDR3 here is CASSQVLAGGPNVKTQYF. CDR3 sequence (DNA): TGTGCCAGCAGCCAAGTACTAGCGGGAGGGCCGAACGTGAAGACCCAGTACTTC.

V gene TRBV18 combines with J gene TRBJ2-7; the match to TRBD2 covers 7 bases. This CDR3 comprises 16 residues. V was clipped by 6 bases and J by 0 bases; unmatched bases: 11. Per germline, CDR1 KGHSH and CDR2 LQKENI. The CDR3 sequence: CASSPPGLAVSYEQYF. The CDR3 DNA follows: TGTGCCAGCTCTCCCCCGGGGCTAGCGGTCTCCTACGAGCAGTACTTC.

Only one count was recorded for this clone. This chain links TRBV10-2 with TRBJ2-7, with TRBD2 identical over 10 bases. After removal of 5 bases from V and 5 bases from J, the junction contained 12 bases not matched to a gene. The CDR3 is made up of 16 amino acids. Germline loops: CDR1 WSHSY, CDR2 SAAADI. The CDR3 DNA is TGCGCCAGCAGTCCCCCCGCTAGCGGGAGTCTCCACGAGCAGTACTTC. This codes for CASSPPASGSLHEQYF.

CDR3 region: CASSLEGETEAFF. The CDR3 DNA reads TGTGCCAGCAGCTTAGAGGGGGAAACTGAAGCTTTCTTT. The chain links TRBV7-9 to TRBJ1-1, with TRBD1 as a possible D gene (6 bases). This CDR3 is 13 amino acids long. Looked up from germline, CDR1 is SEHNR and CDR2 is FQNEAQ (reference sequence). The V and J ends lost 1 base and 5 bases respectively, with 8 bases between them.

The count of this clone is one. The chain couples TRBV19 to TRBJ2-3, with TRBD2 matching over 12 bases. Germline-derived CDR1 and CDR2 are LNHDA and SQIVND (reference sequence). This CDR3 is 16 amino acids long. The V and J ends lost 0 bases and 7 bases, in that order; junction bases with no gene match: 5. The chain's CDR3 is CASSIEASGRANTQYF. The CDR3 coding sequence is TGTGCCAGTAGTATAGAGGCTAGCGGGAGGGCGAATACGCAGTATTTT.

This sequence joins TRBV19 and TRBJ1-6; the match to TRBD1 covers 7 bases. Germline assignment: CDR1 LNHDA and CDR2 SQIVND (reference sequence). V was clipped by 8 bases and J by 10 bases; unmatched bases: 11. CDR3 length: 14 residues. For the CDR3, the DNA is TGTGCCAGTGGACTCACAGGGGTCGCGTCACCCCTCCACTTT. Translation: CASGLTGVASPLHF.

J is TRBJ2-2 and V is TRBV5-1; 7 bases line up with TRBD1. Trimming took 4 bases from V and 5 from J; bases not matched to a gene: 5. Germline V gives CDR1 SGHRS, CDR2 YFSETQ. The CDR3 contains 14 residues. The CDR3 is CASSPRRGTGELFF. The CDR3 DNA follows: TGCGCCAGCAGCCCGCGCAGGGGGACCGGGGAGCTGTTTTTT.

The rearrangement links TRBV27 to TRBJ2-7, with 7 bases that match TRBD1. CDR3 length: 12 amino acids. The V gene end was trimmed by 6 bases and the J gene end by 6 bases; junction bases not matched to a gene: 5. CDR1 MNHEY and CDR2 SMNVEV come from the germline V gene (reference sequence). CDR3 region: CASRKQGFEQYF. CDR3 sequence (DNA): TGTGCCAGCAGGAAACAGGGGTTCGAGCAGTACTTC.

This chain uses TRBV5-4 with TRBJ2-7; 8 positions match TRBD2. The CDR3 is made up of 16 amino acids. Germline trimming cut 0 bases from V and 0 bases from J; bases unmatched to any gene: 5. Germline lookup yields CDR1 SGHNT and CDR2 YYREEE (reference sequence). The CDR3 here is CASSLDGGGSSYEQYF. As DNA, the CDR3 is TGTGCCAGCAGCTTGGACGGCGGGGGGAGCTCCTACGAGCAGTACTTC.

This chain joins TRBV12-5 and TRBJ2-3; 7 bases agree with TRBD2. The CDR3 runs 13 residues. Germline V gene data show CDR1 as LGHNT and CDR2 as FRNRAP. Trimming cost V 8 bases and J 2 bases; bases outside gene matches: 4. CDR3: CASRSGVTDTQYF. DNA for the CDR3: TGTGCTAGTAGAAGCGGGGTCACAGATACGCAGTATTTT.

This clone has only a few counts. The CDR3 protein is CASSPEGITEAFF. In DNA form, the CDR3 reads TGTGCCAGCTCACCTGAGGGCATCACTGAAGCTTTCTTT. This chain uses TRBV18 with TRBJ1-1; D is unclear. The CDR3 spans 13 residues. Germline assignment: CDR1 KGHSH and CDR2 LQKENI. Trimming cost V 3 bases and J 4 bases, with 9 bases left between them.

J is TRBJ1-2 and V is TRBV7-9, with TRBD1 matching 8 bases. Losses at the gene ends were 5 bases for V and 0 bases for J; bases not matched to a gene: 5. This CDR3 has 15 residues. CDR1 is SEHNR, CDR2 FQNEAQ, per germline (reference sequence). This CDR3 is CASSPRTGTNYGYTF. The CDR3 DNA reads as TGTGCCAGCAGCCCCCGGACAGGGACTAACTATGGCTACACCTTC.

This rearrangement joins TRBV28 to TRBJ1-1; D ambiguous. Germline V CDR1 and CDR2: MDHEN, SYDVKM. The CDR3 loop spans 13 amino acids. Between the trimmed V and J ends, which lost 6 bases and 0 bases, there was a span of 8 bases. CDR3 nucleotides: TGTGCCAGCAGAGCCTCCCTGAACACTGAAGCTTTCTTT. Protein: CASRASLNTEAFF.

This clone occurred many times. CDR3 protein: CASSPLGTSGGEEQYF. DNA for the CDR3: TGTGCCAGCAGCCCACTAGGGACTAGCGGGGGGGAGGAGCAGTACTTC. The genes are TRBV4-2 and TRBJ2-7, with 16 bases that match TRBD2. Trimming removed 4 bases from V and 7 bases from J; junction bases left unmatched: 7. The germline CDR1 and CDR2 sequences are LGHNA and YNFKEQ. This CDR3 spans 16 amino acids.

The chain employs TRBV7-2 and TRBJ2-1, with D possibly TRBD2 on 6 matching bases. Germline CDR1 is SGHTA and CDR2 is FQGNSA. V was pared by 1 base and J by 13 bases, with 8 bases between. The CDR3 has 11 residues. CDR3 amino acids: CASSLGGAQFF. The CDR3 bases are TGTGCCAGCAGCTTAGGCGGGGCTCAGTTCTTC.

The rearrangement joins TRBV9 to TRBJ1-5; TRBD1 is a possible D gene (6 bases). The CDR3 has 15 residues. Between the trimmed V and J ends, which lost 3 bases and 6 bases, there was a span of 16 bases. Per germline, CDR1 SGDLS and CDR2 YYNGEE. This CDR3 is CASSAGWTVFQPQHF. The CDR3 DNA reads TGTGCCAGCAGCGCCGGCTGGACAGTTTTTCAGCCCCAGCATTTT.

This rearrangement joins TRBV6-5 to TRBJ2-7; 7 bases are a match to TRBD1. Germline V gene data show CDR1 as MNHEY and CDR2 as SVGAGI. The CDR3 sequence is 14 residues long. The V gene end was trimmed by 4 bases and the J gene end by 2 bases; junction bases not matched to a gene: 5. The CDR3 sequence is CASSSGTATYEQYF. The DNA of the CDR3 is TGTGCCAGCAGTTCCGGGACAGCGACCTACGAGCAGTACTTC.

This clone was counted only a few times. This chain joins TRBV6-5 and TRBJ1-3; D gene ambiguous. Looked up from germline, CDR1 is MNHEY and CDR2 is SVGAGI. CDR3 length equals 16 residues. Trimming cost V 0 bases and J 0 bases, with 9 bases left between them. CDR3: CASSYSNSHSGNTIYF. CDR3 sequence (DNA): TGTGCCAGCAGTTACTCCAACAGCCACTCTGGAAACACCATATATTTT.

The genes are TRBV5-6 and TRBJ1-4, with 10 nucleotides matching TRBD1. Germline V gene lookup returns CDR1 SGHDT and CDR2 YYEEEE. The V segment lost 5 bases and the J segment 8 bases; nucleotides outside the gene matches: 9. CDR3 size: 15 residues. The CDR3: CASSQTGTGEEKLFF. Here the CDR3 DNA reads TGTGCCAGCAGTCAGACCGGGACAGGGGAAGAAAAACTGTTTTTT.

This rearrangement joins TRBV4-3 to TRBJ2-7; 7 bases map to TRBD1. The CDR3 is 15 residues long. From germline, CDR1 is LGHNA and CDR2 YSLEER. V shed 1 base and J 4 bases; nucleotides not matched to a gene: 7. CDR3: CASSQAFRGQYEQYF. For the CDR3, the DNA is TGCGCCAGCAGCCAAGCCTTTAGGGGGCAATACGAGCAGTACTTC.

The chain joins TRBV27 to TRBJ2-7; tentatively, D is TRBD2 (6 bases). The CDR3 runs to 15 residues. V was cut by 5 bases and J by 2 bases, with 16 bases left in between. The V gene's germline CDR1 is MNHEY and CDR2 SMNVEV (reference sequence). The DNA of the CDR3 is TGTGCCAGCAGTCTGGCTGGAGCGGGCCCCTACGAGCAGTACTTC. This translates into CASSLAGAGPYEQYF.

This clone has just one count. The chain joins TRBV7-9 to TRBJ1-5; no firm D call. V gave up 0 bases and J gave up 6 bases, with 3 bases separating them. Germline CDR1 reads SEHNR; CDR2 reads FQNEAQ (reference sequence). The CDR3 has 12 residues. The CDR3 sequence is CASSLAGQPQHF. The CDR3 DNA is TGTGCCAGCAGCTTAGCCGGTCAGCCCCAGCATTTT. Full variable domain (rest looked up from reference TRBV7-9 and TRBJ1-5): DTGVSQNPRHKITKRGQNVTFRCDPISEHNRLYWYRQTLGQGPEFLTYFQNEAQLEKSRLLSDRFSAERPKGSFSTLEIQRTEQGDSAMYLCASSLAGQPQHFGDGTRLSIL.

This sequence joins TRBV5-1 and TRBJ2-1; 8 positions agree with TRBD2. With V trimmed by 0 bases and J by 2 bases, 7 bases remained unmatched. The CDR3 extends over 17 amino acids. Germline V gives CDR1 SGHRS, CDR2 YFSETQ. For the CDR3, the DNA is TGCGCCAGCAGCTTGGTCCTTACGGGAGGGCCCTACAATGAGCAGTTCTTC. Encoded protein: CASSLVLTGGPYNEQFF.

The rearrangement uses TRBV27 and TRBJ1-4, with D hard to call. V was pared by 5 bases and J by 11 bases, with 18 bases between. Germline CDR1 is MNHEY and CDR2 is SMNVEV (reference sequence). This CDR3 comprises 14 residues. This chain's CDR3 is CASSPTEDLRKLFF. In DNA form, the CDR3 reads TGTGCCAGCAGTCCTACAGAGGACTTGAGGAAACTGTTTTTT.